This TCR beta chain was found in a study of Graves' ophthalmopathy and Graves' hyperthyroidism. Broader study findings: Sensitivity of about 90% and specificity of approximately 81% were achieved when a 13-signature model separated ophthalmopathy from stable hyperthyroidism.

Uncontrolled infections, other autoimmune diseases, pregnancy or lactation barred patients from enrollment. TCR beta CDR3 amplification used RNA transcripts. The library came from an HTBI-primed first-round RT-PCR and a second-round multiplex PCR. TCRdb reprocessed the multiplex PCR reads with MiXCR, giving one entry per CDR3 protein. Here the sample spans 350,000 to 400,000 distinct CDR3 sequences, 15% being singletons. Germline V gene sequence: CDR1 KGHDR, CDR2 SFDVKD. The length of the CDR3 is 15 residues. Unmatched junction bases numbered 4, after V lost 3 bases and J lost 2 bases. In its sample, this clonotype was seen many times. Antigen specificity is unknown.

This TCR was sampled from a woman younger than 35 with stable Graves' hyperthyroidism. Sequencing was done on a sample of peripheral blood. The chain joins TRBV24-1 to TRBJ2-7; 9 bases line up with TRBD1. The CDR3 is CATSDPRDRAYEQYF. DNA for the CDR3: TGTGCCACCAGTGATCCCCGGGACAGGGCCTACGAGCAGTACTTC.